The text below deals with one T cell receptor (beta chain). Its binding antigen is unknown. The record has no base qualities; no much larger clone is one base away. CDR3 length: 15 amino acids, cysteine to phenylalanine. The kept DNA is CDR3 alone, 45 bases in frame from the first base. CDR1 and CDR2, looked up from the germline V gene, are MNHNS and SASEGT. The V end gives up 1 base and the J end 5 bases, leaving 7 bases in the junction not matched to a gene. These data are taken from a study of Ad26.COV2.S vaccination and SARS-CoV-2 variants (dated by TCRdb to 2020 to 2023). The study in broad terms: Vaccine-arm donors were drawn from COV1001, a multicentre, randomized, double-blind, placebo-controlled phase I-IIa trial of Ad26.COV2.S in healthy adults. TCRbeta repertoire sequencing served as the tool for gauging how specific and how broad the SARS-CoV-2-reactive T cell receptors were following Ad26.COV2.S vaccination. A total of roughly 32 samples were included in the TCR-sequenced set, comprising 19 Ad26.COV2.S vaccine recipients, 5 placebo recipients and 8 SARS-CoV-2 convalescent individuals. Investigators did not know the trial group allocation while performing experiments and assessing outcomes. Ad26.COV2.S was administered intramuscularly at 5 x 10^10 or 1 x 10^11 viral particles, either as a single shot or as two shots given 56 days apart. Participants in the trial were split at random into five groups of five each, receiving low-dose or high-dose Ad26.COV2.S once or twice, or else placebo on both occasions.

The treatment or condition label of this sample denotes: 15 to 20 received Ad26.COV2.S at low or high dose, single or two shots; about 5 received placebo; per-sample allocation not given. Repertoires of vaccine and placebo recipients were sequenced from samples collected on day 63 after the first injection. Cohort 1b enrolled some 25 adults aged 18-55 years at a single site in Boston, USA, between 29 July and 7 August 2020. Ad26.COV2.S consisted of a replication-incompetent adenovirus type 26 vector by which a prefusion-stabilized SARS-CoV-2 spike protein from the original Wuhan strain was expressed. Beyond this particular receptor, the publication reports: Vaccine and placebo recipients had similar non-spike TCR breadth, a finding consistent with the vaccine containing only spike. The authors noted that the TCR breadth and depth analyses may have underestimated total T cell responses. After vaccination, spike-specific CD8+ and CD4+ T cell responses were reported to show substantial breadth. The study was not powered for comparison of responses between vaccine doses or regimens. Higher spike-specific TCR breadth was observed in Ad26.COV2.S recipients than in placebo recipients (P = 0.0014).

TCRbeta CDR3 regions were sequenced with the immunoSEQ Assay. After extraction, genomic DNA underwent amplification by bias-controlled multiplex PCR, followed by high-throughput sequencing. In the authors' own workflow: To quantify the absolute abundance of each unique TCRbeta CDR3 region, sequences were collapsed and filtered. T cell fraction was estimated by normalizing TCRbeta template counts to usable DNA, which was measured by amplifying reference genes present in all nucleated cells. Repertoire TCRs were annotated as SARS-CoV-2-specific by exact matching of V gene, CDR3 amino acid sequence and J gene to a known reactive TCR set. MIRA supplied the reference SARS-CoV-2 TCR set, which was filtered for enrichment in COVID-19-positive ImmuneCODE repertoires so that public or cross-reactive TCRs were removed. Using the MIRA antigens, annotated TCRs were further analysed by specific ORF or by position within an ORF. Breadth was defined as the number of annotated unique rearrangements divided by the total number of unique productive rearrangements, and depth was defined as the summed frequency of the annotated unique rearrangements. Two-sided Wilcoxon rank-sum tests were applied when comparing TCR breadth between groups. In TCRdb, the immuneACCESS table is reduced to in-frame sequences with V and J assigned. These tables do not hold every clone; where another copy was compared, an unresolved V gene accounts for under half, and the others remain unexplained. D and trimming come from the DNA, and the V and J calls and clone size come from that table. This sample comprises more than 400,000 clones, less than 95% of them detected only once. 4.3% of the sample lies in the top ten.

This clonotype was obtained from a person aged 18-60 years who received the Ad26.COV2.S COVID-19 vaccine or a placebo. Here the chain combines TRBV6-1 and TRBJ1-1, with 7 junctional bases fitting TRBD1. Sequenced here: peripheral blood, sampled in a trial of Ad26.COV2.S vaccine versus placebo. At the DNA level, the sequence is TGTGCCAGCAGTGAAGTGCCGACAGGGCAAACTGAAGCTTTCTTT. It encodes CASSEVPTGQTEAFF.